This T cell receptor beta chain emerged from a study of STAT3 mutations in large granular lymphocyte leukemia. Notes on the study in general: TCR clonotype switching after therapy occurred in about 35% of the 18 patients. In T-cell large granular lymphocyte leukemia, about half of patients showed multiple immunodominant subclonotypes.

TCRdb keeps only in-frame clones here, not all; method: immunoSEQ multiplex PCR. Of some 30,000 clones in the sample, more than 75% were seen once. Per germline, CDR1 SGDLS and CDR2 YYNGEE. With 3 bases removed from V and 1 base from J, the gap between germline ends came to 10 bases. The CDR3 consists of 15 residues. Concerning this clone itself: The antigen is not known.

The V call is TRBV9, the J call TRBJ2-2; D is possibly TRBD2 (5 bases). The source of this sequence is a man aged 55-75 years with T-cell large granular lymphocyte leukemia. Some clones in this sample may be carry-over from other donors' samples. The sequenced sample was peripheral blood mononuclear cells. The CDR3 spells CASSADFQNTGELFF. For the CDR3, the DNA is TGTGCCAGCAGCGCGGACTTCCAGAACACCGGGGAGCTGTTTTTT.